These 8 T cell receptor beta chains were all obtained from the same sample, sequenced in a study of T cell repertoires in cytomegalovirus infection. Their antigen targets remain unknown. TCRdb re-called the reads with MiXCR, one entry per CDR3 protein. The sample yields around 900,000 distinct CDR3 sequences, approximately 33% seen once. The sequencing here drew on cultured CD8+ T cells from PBMCs, taken from culture after CMV antigen stimulation. These receptors were obtained from a human donor in good health (CMV status not recorded). Some clones in this sample may be carry-over from other donors' samples.

The table lists this clonotype with a few counts. The chain recombines TRBV2 with TRBJ2-7; D tentatively fits TRBD1 or TRBD2 (5 bases each). The V gene lost 2 bases and the J gene lost 0 bases, with 11 bases spanning the gap. Germline assignment: CDR1 SNHLY and CDR2 FYNNEI. This CDR3 has 15 residues. As DNA, the CDR3 is TGTGCCAGCAGTGAATGGGACGGAGACTCCTACGAGCAGTACTTC. Translating it yields CASSEWDGDSYEQYF.

This chain connects TRBV4-3 to TRBJ1-5, with 8 bases fitting TRBD1. Germline CDR1 LGHNA, CDR2 YSLEER. CDR3 length: 13 residues. The J segment lost 2 bases and the V segment lost 7 bases, leaving 1 base of the junction unmatched. CDR3 DNA sequence: TGCGCCAGCAAGGGACAGGGCAATCAGCCCCAGCATTTT. Its protein is CASKGQGNQPQHF.

This rearrangement joins TRBV9 to TRBJ2-2, with D perhaps matching TRBD1 or TRBD2 (6 bases each). CDR1 and CDR2 (germline): SGDLS, YYNGEE. Deletions cut 0 bases from V and 5 bases from J, with 14 bases between. This CDR3 spans 16 amino acids. The CDR3 protein is CASSVGGGSLTGELFF. CDR3 bases: TGTGCCAGCAGCGTAGGAGGGGGGAGTTTAACCGGGGAGCTGTTTTTT.

The chain employs TRBV4-3 and TRBJ1-4; no clear D gene. V was clipped by 0 bases and J by 2 bases, with 7 bases between them. The CDR3 runs 15 residues. Looked up from germline, CDR1 is LGHNA and CDR2 is YSLEER. Here the CDR3 reads CASSQDAPTNEKLFF. DNA of the CDR3: TGCGCCAGCAGCCAAGATGCCCCTACTAATGAAAAACTGTTTTTT.

The rearrangement joins TRBV7-3 to TRBJ2-3, with TRBD2 identical over 8 bases. The CDR3 has 15 residues. Looked up from germline, CDR1 is SGHTA and CDR2 is FQGTGA. Trimming cost V 5 bases and J 5 bases; bases outside gene matches: 9. The DNA for the CDR3 is TGTGCCAGCAGCATCGGGGGGGCCGCACAAGATACGCAGTATTTT. Translation gives CASSIGGAAQDTQYF. The entire variable domain, with the rest obtained from reference TRBV7-3 and TRBJ2-3, is as follows: GAGVSQTPSNKVTEKGKYVELRCDPISGHTALYWYRQSLGQGPEFLIYFQGTGAADDSGLPNDRFFAVRPEGSVSTLKIQRTERGDSAVYLCASSIGGAAQDTQYFGPGTRLTVL.

This clonotype was seen a handful of times. The chain combines TRBV19 with TRBJ2-2; D is unresolved. CDR1 LNHDA and CDR2 SQIVND come from the germline V gene (reference sequence). The CDR3 runs to 14 residues. V lost 3 bases, J lost 5 bases, and 10 bases lay in between. In DNA form, the CDR3 reads TGTGCCAGTAGTATCCCCATGAGAACCGGGGAGCTGTTTTTT. This sequence encodes CASSIPMRTGELFF.

This rearrangement joins TRBV5-5 to TRBJ2-1; D might be TRBD1 or TRBD2, each matching 7 bases. Germline CDR1 is SGHKS and CDR2 is YYEKEE (reference sequence). The CDR3 totals 17 residues. The ends were cut back, 0 bases at V and 2 bases at J, with 15 bases in the middle. The CDR3 nucleotides read TGTGCCAGCAGCTTGGTCCCAGGGGGGGAAGCCTACAATGAGCAGTTCTTC. Amino acid sequence: CASSLVPGGEAYNEQFF. Drawing the rest from reference TRBV5-5 and TRBJ2-1, the complete variable domain is DAGVTQSPTHLIKTRGQQVTLRCSPISGHKSVSWYQQVLGQGPQFIFQYYEKEERGRGNFPDRFSARQFPNYSSELNVNALLLGDSALYLCASSLVPGGEAYNEQFFGPGTRLTVL.

V usage is TRBV5-6 and J usage is TRBJ2-1; D gene ambiguous. The germline gives CDR1 SGHDT, CDR2 YYEEEE. This CDR3 spans 12 amino acids. With 7 bases removed from V and 8 bases from J, the gap between germline ends came to 13 bases. The CDR3 sequence: CASYYLEDEQFF. The CDR3 region has the DNA TGTGCCAGCTATTACTTGGAAGATGAGCAGTTCTTC.